This entry lists 14 T cell receptor beta chains sequenced from one sample in a study of radiotherapy plus CTLA-4 blockade in lung cancer. Some clones are missing from TCRdb's copy, which holds only in-frame ones; the method was immunoSEQ multiplex PCR. The sample records some 78,000 clones, around 86% being singletons. Sequenced material: peripheral blood, taken from a patient treated with radiotherapy plus ipilimumab. The receptors come from a human donor with non-small cell lung cancer who had a partial response to radiotherapy plus ipilimumab.

The sample holds one count of this clone. This chain links TRBV5-1 with TRBJ1-2; D not resolved. Germline V gene lookup returns CDR1 SGHRS and CDR2 YFSETQ. The CDR3 consists of 14 residues. Trimming pared 0 bases from V and 6 bases from J, leaving 12 bases between. The CDR3 is CASSLDSSGDGYTF. The CDR3 bases are TGCGCCAGCAGCTTGGACTCATCCGGTGATGGCTACACCTTC.

The rearrangement links TRBV5-3 to TRBJ2-7; D remains unclear. TRBV5-3 falls under the ORF class, with uncertain function. CDR3 size: 17 residues. V was trimmed by 4 bases and J by 2 bases, leaving 22 bases between them. The CDR3 coding sequence is TGTGCCAGAAGCCCCCCCACTTTGGTGCGCCCCACCTACGAGCAGTACTTC. Translated: CARSPPTLVRPTYEQYF.

This chain's CDR3 is CASSTGGTGYTF. CDR3 sequence (DNA): TGTGCCAGCAGTACAGGGGGAACGGGCTACACCTTC. V is TRBV28 and J is TRBJ1-2, with TRBD1 matching 8 bases. CDR3 size: 12 residues. Trimming removed 5 bases from V and 8 bases from J; junction bases left unmatched: 4. CDR1 and CDR2 (germline): MDHEN, SYDVKM.

This chain links TRBV7-2 with TRBJ2-7; no clear D. Trimming took 1 base from V and 5 from J, leaving 12 bases between them. The CDR3 is 14 amino acids. Germline V gene sequence: CDR1 SGHTA, CDR2 FQGNSA. CDR3 in amino acids: CASSLEYYADEQYF. CDR3 in DNA: TGTGCCAGCAGCTTAGAGTACTACGCGGACGAGCAGTACTTC.

The chain is built from TRBV14 and TRBJ1-2; possibly TRBD1 for D (6 bases). Germline V gene data show CDR1 as SGHDN and CDR2 as FVKESK. This CDR3 is built from 15 residues. V lost 2 bases and J 2 bases, leaving 12 bases between the germline ends. CDR3 nucleotides: TGTGCCAGCAGCCAAATGGGGGCCCTAAACTATGGCTACACCTTC. Encoded protein: CASSQMGALNYGYTF.

V is TRBV5-1 and J is TRBJ1-2; D perhaps matches TRBD1 (5 bases). Germline CDR1 and CDR2: SGHRS and YFSETQ. The CDR3 has 14 residues. The V and J ends lost 1 base and 6 bases respectively, with 13 bases between them. The CDR3 here is CASSLNGGKDGYTF. The CDR3 nucleotides are TGCGCCAGCAGCTTGAATGGGGGGAAAGATGGCTACACCTTC.

J is TRBJ2-1 and V is TRBV25-1; 13 bases match TRBD2. V was pared by 4 bases and J by 4 bases, with 10 bases of the junction left unmatched. CDR1 and CDR2 from the germline V gene are MGHDK and SYGVNS. The CDR3 consists of 18 residues. The DNA for the CDR3 is TGTGCCAGCAGTGCTGCATTAGGGACTAGCGGGATTTACAATGAGCAGTTCTTC. It codes for CASSAALGTSGIYNEQFF. The full variable domain, in which reference TRBV25-1 and TRBJ2-1 provide the parts outside the CDR3, is EADIYQTPRYLVIGTGKKITLECSQTMGHDKMYWYQQDPGMELHLIHYSYGVNSTEKGDLSSESTVSRIRTEHFPLTLESARPSHTSQYLCASSAALGTSGIYNEQFFGPGTRLTVL.

Regarding this clone: Other DNA sequences of this sample code for an identical CDR3. The chain combines TRBV5-1 with TRBJ2-7, with 9 bases lining up with TRBD1. Unmatched junction bases numbered 2, after V lost 3 bases and J lost 1 base. CDR3 length: 14 residues. Germline V gene sequence: CDR1 SGHRS, CDR2 YFSETQ. The CDR3 is CASSWGQGSYEQYF. The CDR3 DNA sequence: TGCGCCAGCAGCTGGGGACAGGGTTCCTACGAGCAGTACTTC. Looking up the rest from reference TRBV5-1 and TRBJ2-7 gives the full variable domain: KAGVTQTPRYLIKTRGQQVTLSCSPISGHRSVSWYQQTPGQGLQFLFEYFSETQRNKGNFPGRFSGRQFSNSRSEMNVSTLELGDSALYLCASSWGQGSYEQYFGPGTRLTVT.

J is TRBJ1-1 and V is TRBV13; TRBD1 might be the D (6 bases). The V gene lost 2 bases and the J gene lost 4 bases, with 17 bases spanning the gap. The germline V gene has CDR1 PRHDT and CDR2 FYEKMQ (reference sequence). The CDR3 length is 16 residues. Here the CDR3 DNA reads TGTGCCAGCAGCTTACTTGGGGGGGGCGTCGGCACTGAAGCTTTCTTT. It translates to CASSLLGGGVGTEAFF.

This clone was observed once. The gene calls are TRBV7-2 and TRBJ2-5, with 11 bases aligning to TRBD2. The length of the CDR3 is 14 residues. Trimming at V came to 5 bases and at J to 5 bases, leaving 4 bases not matched to a gene. Per germline, CDR1 SGHTA and CDR2 FQGNSA. CDR3 nucleotides: TGTGCCAGCAGCCGACTAGCGGGGTGGGAGACCCAGTACTTC. Protein: CASSRLAGWETQYF.

The table lists this clone with a count of one. The chain uses TRBV12-5 and TRBJ1-5; perhaps TRBD1 as D (6 bases). Trimming pared 5 bases from V and 7 bases from J, leaving 18 bases between. CDR3 size: 15 residues. CDR1 and CDR2 (germline): LGHNT, FRNRAP. CDR3 DNA sequence: TGTGCTAGTGGTACGCTACCACAGGGATTCCAGCCCCAGCATTTT. Its protein is CASGTLPQGFQPQHF. Using reference TRBV12-5 and TRBJ1-5 for the parts outside the CDR3, the full variable domain is DARVTQTPRHKVTEMGQEVTMRCQPILGHNTVFWYRQTMMQGLELLAYFRNRAPLDDSGMPKDRFSAEMPDATLATLKIQPSEPRDSAVYFCASGTLPQGFQPQHFGDGTRLSIL.

This chain links TRBV12-5 with TRBJ1-2, with 7 bases identical to TRBD1. This CDR3 comprises 16 residues. The germline CDR1 and CDR2 sequences are LGHNT and FRNRAP. J was trimmed by 2 bases and V by 3 bases; bases with no gene match: 9. The DNA for the CDR3 is TGTGCTAGTGGTTTCTTCCCCTCGACAGGGAACTATGGCTACACCTTC. It specifies CASGFFPSTGNYGYTF.

V is TRBV18 and J is TRBJ1-2; D gene unclear. This CDR3 is built from 12 residues. Germline lookup yields CDR1 KGHSH and CDR2 LQKENI. Trimming cost V 1 base and J 9 bases, with 9 bases left between them. The CDR3 nucleotides read TGTGCCAGCTCACCACGATCAGGAAGCTACACCTTC. Its translation: CASSPRSGSYTF.

This clone appeared a few times. At one end the junction does not follow the germline gene, possibly because of a read error. The chain couples TRBV10-3 to TRBJ2-1, with a tentative D call TRBD2 (6 bases). This CDR3 has 14 residues. Per germline, CDR1 ENHRY and CDR2 SYGVKD. The CDR3 nucleotides are TGTGCCAGCAGTGACCGTGGGGGAGCGGGTGAGCAGTTCTTC. Translating gives CASSDRGGAGEQFF.